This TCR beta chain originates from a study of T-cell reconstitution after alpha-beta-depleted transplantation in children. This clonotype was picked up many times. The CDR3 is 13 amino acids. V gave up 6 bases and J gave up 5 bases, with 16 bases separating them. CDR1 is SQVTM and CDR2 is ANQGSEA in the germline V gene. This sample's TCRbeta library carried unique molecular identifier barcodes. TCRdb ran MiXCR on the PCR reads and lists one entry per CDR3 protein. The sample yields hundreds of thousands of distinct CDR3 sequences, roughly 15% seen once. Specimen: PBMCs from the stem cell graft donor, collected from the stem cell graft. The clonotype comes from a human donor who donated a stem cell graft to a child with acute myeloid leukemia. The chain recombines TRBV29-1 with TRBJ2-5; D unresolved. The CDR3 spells CSVVLMVKETQYF. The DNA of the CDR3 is TGCAGCGTGGTACTAATGGTAAAGGAGACCCAGTACTTC.